This T cell receptor (beta chain) was found in a study of cytomegalovirus exposure and HLA in healthy donors. V lost 5 bases, J lost 5 bases, and 5 bases stayed unmatched. Germline V gives CDR1 SGHAT, CDR2 FQNNGV. CDR3 size: 15 residues. In the PCR, 60 Vbeta and 13 Jbeta primers were used. Original handling: Counted up in a later analysis, unique TCR beta chains came to 60 million to 95 million, with around 11 million shared. The protocol was immunoSEQ multiplex PCR, while the TCRdb copy is restricted to in-frame clones and leaves out a portion. The V and J calls and clone size were taken over from that table, and D and trimming were inferred from the DNA. Of about 160,000 clones listed, 80% to 90% are singletons. Study-level results: Equally common other TCR beta chains were less clonally expanded than HLA-associated ones, a later analysis found. Cytomegalovirus association was listed for about 170 TCR beta chains.

Note on this clone: The antigen is not known.

The material sequenced was PBMCs. This chain joins TRBV11-2 and TRBJ2-5; TRBD2 matches at 13 bases. The TCR originated in a woman in her 30s in good health and CMV-seropositive. In DNA form, the CDR3 reads TGTGCCAGCAGCCCGCCGACTAGCGGGGGGGAGACCCAGTACTTC. The encoded protein is CASSPPTSGGETQYF.